The entry below describes one T cell receptor beta chain. Its antigen specificity is not known. Base qualities are missing; no much larger clone stands one base away. CDR1 and CDR2 (SGHTA, FQGTGA) derive from the germline V gene. At the junction V is shortened by 2 bases and J by 4 bases; bases outside the gene matches: 2. The CDR3 runs 14 residues from the cysteine to the phenylalanine. The retained sequence is limited to the CDR3, 42 bases, with the frame set at the first base. The library was obtained by the immunoSEQ multiplex PCR assay. A mixture of 60 forward primers for TCR Vbeta segments and 13 reverse primers for TCR Jbeta segments was used in the multiplex PCR. Amplification of the CDR3 region of rearranged TCR beta genes was performed with a multiplex PCR assay on genomic DNA. The Illumina HiSeq System was used to sequence the amplified TCR beta libraries as 87-base-pair reads. The source study handled its data this way. A later analysis tallied 75 million to 95 million unique TCR beta chains across the approximately 670 repertoires, and approximately 9.9 million of those chains were shared by two or more donors. Raw reads were error-corrected and collapsed into unique sequences by a nearest-neighbor algorithm in which closely related sequences were merged to remove PCR and sequencing errors. CDR3 sequences were aligned to IMGT reference sequences to assign V, D and J gene segments. For a sequence to be retained, a match of at least six nucleotides was required to both a V gene segment and a J gene segment. Rearrangements were classified as productive when the CDR3 lacked stop codons and remained in frame with V and J, and all other rearrangements were classified as non-productive. CDR3 was defined by IMGT convention, running from the second conserved V-encoded cysteine to the conserved J-encoded phenylalanine. In an earlier analysis of more than 550 of the donors, sequences lacking an unambiguous match to a single V gene segment were excluded. In an earlier analysis of around 590 of the donors, a V segment was called functional when productive rearrangements were above 56.7%, and segregating when the standard deviation between donors exceeded 5%. A statistical classification framework was built to diagnose cytomegalovirus status from the catalog of TCR beta chain sequences. In a later analysis, TCR nucleotide sequences were compared against IMGT/GENE-DB human TR gene sequences so that V and J genes could be assigned. A later analysis assigned CDR3 sequences and most-parsimonious VDJ recombination scenarios with the TCRdist pipeline. In a later analysis, each TCR beta chain was defined by its CDR3 amino acid sequence together with its V-gene family, and reads lacking a unique V-gene family were excluded. A later analysis removed over 500 highly shared, low-generation-probability nucleotide sequences to deal with suspected cross-contamination and a sequencing artifact. A later analysis calculated a clonal expansion index for each public chain from normalized within-repertoire ranks of inferred template counts. In a later analysis, generation probabilities were computed with a VDJ recombination model fitted to out-of-frame rearrangements, and the resulting probabilities were checked against IGoR. Hypergeometric tests were used in a later analysis to score TCR-TCR, TCR-HLA and TCR-CMV co-occurrence, with a repertoire-size bias correction applied to the TCR pairs. A later analysis estimated false discovery rates by permuting HLA or CMV assignments 20 times. A later analysis grouped co-occurring TCRs with DBSCAN, adding TCRdist sequence similarity when clustering within HLA-allele-positive subsets. For co-occurrence clustering, repertoires with fewer than 30,000 or more than 120,000 public chains were excluded, along with four to six repertoires with anomalous nucleotide sharing. Held by TCRdb, this immuneACCESS table contains in-frame sequences only and omits some clones. Under half of the omission traces to an unresolved V gene where checked; the cause of the rest is unknown. V and J calls and clone size are copied from that table; D and trimming were computed from the DNA. A total of tens of thousands of clones appear in this sample, roughly 76% of them only once. Around an eighth of the sample lies in the top ten.

This specimen belongs to a study of cytomegalovirus exposure and HLA in healthy donors (TCRdb year 2017). For the wider study: An earlier analysis of roughly 500 of the donors reported 276 Gb of sequence data and about 120 million unique TCR beta sequences obtained from around 190 million T cells. About 280 gigabases of sequencing data and around 88 million unique TCR sequences made up an early release that covered 500 to 650 HLA-typed donors. Among the 398 genotyped donors, around 81% belonged to the genetic ancestry cluster associated with self-reported Caucasian donors. The aim of the study was to test whether cataloging public T cell receptors could identify signatures of past pathogen exposure. The T cell repertoires of some 670 subjects were profiled by immunosequencing and related to cytomegalovirus serostatus. Besides the first cohort of roughly 660 subjects, a separate validation cohort made up of over a hundred different subjects was used. The study combined high-throughput TCR immunosequencing, statistical association of individual TCRs with disease status, and machine learning to predict cytomegalovirus infection status. A later analysis re-examined previously published TCR beta repertoires from roughly 720 donors and added high-resolution HLA genotyping to investigate patterns of TCR occurrence. Rather than drawing on any new phenotypic data, the later analysis identified candidate immune exposures from TCR beta sequences and the way those sequences occurred across donors. To decide whether each TCR beta V gene segment behaved as functional or pseudogenic, an earlier analysis of some 580 of the donors relied on high-throughput TCR beta sequencing. Donor age, sex, ethnicity and CMV serostatus were compiled together with the repertoire data. A later genetic analysis used genome-wide SNP genotypes for about three fifths of the roughly 700 donors, treating that subset as a discovery cohort. Every repertoire in the discovery cohort had been generated on one and the same sequencing platform. HLA typing covered class I and class II loci at four-digit resolution. The number of donors typed differed by locus, with about 629-640 for A, B, C, DRB1 and DQB1, about 500 for DQA1, about 610 for DPA1, and 472 for DPB1. Because of strong linkage in the cohort, roughly five DR-DQ haplotypes were treated as single units for association and clustering. Across approximately 400 genotyped donors of the cohort, an average of roughly 250,000 unique TCR beta nucleotide sequences per donor were sequenced, and roughly 17% of those sequences were non-productive.

The cohort comprised around 690 healthy bone marrow donors. At the time of sampling, every cohort member was nominally healthy, though immune exposures that went unrecorded were likely present. The donor was CMV seropositive and belonged to the group of more than 250 seropositive cohort members. Each donor provided a peripheral blood sample, and peripheral blood mononuclear cells were used for TCR beta sequencing. Genomic DNA was extracted from the blood cell samples with the Qiagen DNeasy Blood Extraction Kit. Overall results and qualifications from the work: According to a later analysis, TCR association rates differed among HLA loci, with DRB1 alleles showing the most associated TCRs and HLA-C alleles showing the fewest. Compared with equally common non-associated chains, HLA-associated TCR beta chains in a later analysis were more clonally expanded and had lower generation probabilities. While some public TCRs were present in many individuals, most TCR sequences turned up only very rarely across donors. A later analysis found that most CMV-associated TCR beta chains appeared HLA-restricted, with HLA associations seemingly driven largely by CMV exposure. The presence/absence analyses assumed that sequencing depth was roughly uniform across donors, and that assumption may not be true. An earlier analysis of 450 to 750 of the donors showed that most TCR beta V segments appeared in productive rearrangements either about 87% or about 30% of the time, which broadly matched IMGT annotations. An association between a missense DCLRE1C variant and V-gene and J-gene trimming of TCR beta chains was found in a later genetic analysis and replicated in an independent cohort. A cluster of highly shared sequence variants was judged likely to represent a technical artifact of the sequencing pipeline. The only immune exposure information available for the cohort was CMV serostatus. Because counts were too low, roughly 18 rarely observed V segments, including chromosome 9 orphons, were left out of the earlier analysis of 587 of the donors. A further reported finding was that TCR beta sequences accurately predicted the HLA-A and HLA-B alleles for most subjects in the first cohort. A later analysis reported that several top co-occurrence clusters appeared linked to parvovirus B19, influenza, CMV and Epstein-Barr virus. The 87-base-pair reads could not distinguish some IMGT-functional V segments, including TRBV6-2 and TRBV6-3, so those segments were excluded. In vitro tests confirmed that three of the cytomegalovirus-associated TCR beta chains recognize cytomegalovirus antigens. It was suggested by the authors that the approach could potentially be generalized to other disease states and immunological phenotypes. A later analysis associated 16,951 TCR beta sequences with specific HLA alleles at a false discovery rate of 0.05. The classifier was reported to diagnose cytomegalovirus status with high specificity and sensitivity in both the original and validation cohorts. This cohort had only TCR beta chains sequenced, and the lack of alpha or paired-chain data limited which features could be detected. HLA typing was unavailable for some donors at each locus, so association tests used only the typed subset. Correlated functional status among segregating V segments might reflect linkage disequilibrium, but an unknown experimental factor could not be ruled out. A total of roughly 160 TCR beta chains were listed by the study as associated with cytomegalovirus. Strong co-occurrence of HLA alleles, especially DR and DQ, made assigning TCR associations to individual alleles difficult. According to a later genetic analysis, donors in an Asian-associated ancestry cluster had fewer N-insertions in productive TCRs than the approximately 650-donor mean.

The receptor was isolated from a male donor in good health and CMV-seropositive. Recombination connected TRBV7-3 to TRBJ2-7, and 10 junction bases match TRBD2. Sample: PBMCs. The DNA sequence is as follows: TGTGCCAGCAGCTTACGTAGCGGGGGGTACGAGCAGTACTTC. Its translation reads: CASSLRSGGYEQYF.